These T cell receptor beta chains were read from a single sample in a study of regulatory T cells in long-lasting Graves disease. A single record per CDR3 protein comes from TCRdb applying MiXCR to the multiplex PCR reads. The table includes around 250,000 distinct CDR3 sequences, roughly 18% detected once. The same sample was also used in a study of T cells in Graves' hyperthyroidism and ophthalmopathy.

The material sequenced was peripheral blood mononuclear cells (PBMCs), taken at new diagnosis, from a patient treated with antithyroid drugs. These receptors originate from a woman aged 25-40 years with Graves disease. Each CDR3 is given with its conserved first and last residue. D genes are given only for firm matches. The listing skips clone size in some rows; elsewhere it reads once, few, many or a size class.

j_gene	d_gene	abundance	v_gene	CDR3aa	CDR3nt
TRBJ2-3	-	few	TRBV6-4	CASSAGGSTDTQYF	TGTGCCAGCAGTGCTGGCGGGAGCACAGATACGCAGTATTTT
TRBJ2-1	TRBD1	many	TRBV5-1	CASSADPGQGNNEQFF	TGTGCCAGCAGCGCCGACCCGGGACAGGGAAACAATGAGCAGTTCTTC
TRBJ1-1	-	many	TRBV16	CASSQTQGGYTEAFF	TGTGCCAGCAGCCAAACCCAGGGTGGGTACACTGAAGCTTTCTTT
TRBJ2-7	TRBD1	few	TRBV7-7	CASSRDRSSEQYF	TGTGCTAGCAGCAGGGACAGGTCCTCCGAGCAGTACTTC
TRBJ2-7	-	many	TRBV4-1	CASITYSPRTNLYEQYF	TGCGCCAGCATCACCTACTCCCCCAGGACGAACCTCTACGAGCAGTACTTC
TRBJ1-1	-	-	TRBV5-5	CASSEGGANTEAFF	TGTGCCAGCAGCGAGGGGGGGGCGAACACTGAAGCTTTCTTT
TRBJ2-7	TRBD2	many	TRBV7-2	CASSTSGGQTYEQYF	TGTGCCAGCAGCACTAGCGGGGGCCAGACCTACGAGCAGTACTTC
TRBJ1-2	-	many	TRBV6-1	CASTRLVEGSGYTF	TGTGCCAGCACTAGATTGGTCGAAGGGAGCGGCTACACCTTC
TRBJ2-5	-	many	TRBV20-1	CSASSPRGVQETQYF	TGCAGTGCTAGTTCACCTCGTGGAGTCCAAGAGACCCAGTACTTC
TRBJ2-7	TRBD1	few	TRBV29-1	CSVPGTGGDPYEQYF	TGCAGCGTACCCGGGACAGGGGGCGACCCCTACGAGCAGTACTTC
TRBJ2-3	-	many	TRBV3-1	CASSQSPTDPTDTQYF	TGTGCCAGCAGCCAGTCACCCACGGATCCCACAGATACGCAGTATTTT
TRBJ2-5	-	many	TRBV20-1	CSAYQETQYF	TGCAGTGCCTACCAAGAGACCCAGTACTTC
TRBJ2-1	TRBD2	many	TRBV7-3	CASSLSGGAFGEQFF	TGTGCCAGCAGTCTAAGCGGGGGGGCATTTGGTGAGCAGTTCTTC
TRBJ2-5	TRBD2	many	TRBV20-1	CSAMTSGEETQYF	TGCAGTGCTATGACTAGCGGGGAAGAGACCCAGTACTTC
TRBJ1-4	-	many	TRBV7-3	CASSLITDNEKLFF	TGTGCCAGCAGCTTAATCACTGATAATGAAAAACTGTTTTTT
TRBJ1-2	-	many	TRBV6-1	CASRDEDGYTF	TGTGCCAGCAGAGACGAAGATGGCTACACCTTC
TRBJ2-1	-	many	TRBV27	CASSSTGAYNEQFF	TGTGCCAGCAGTTCCACCGGGGCCTACAATGAGCAGTTCTTC
TRBJ1-2	-	many	TRBV19	CASSDQDSHGYTF	TGTGCCAGTAGCGATCAGGACAGCCATGGCTACACCTTC
TRBJ2-1	-	many	TRBV20-1	CSARLGLVPQSPNNEQFF	TGCAGTGCTAGACTTGGGCTTGTGCCACAAAGTCCAAACAATGAGCAGTTCTTC
TRBJ1-2	-	many	TRBV27	CASSLSSIDGYTF	TGTGCCAGCAGTTTATCGTCGATAGATGGCTACACCTTC
TRBJ2-5	-	-	TRBV5-1	CASSLPGGTETQYF	TGCGCCAGCAGCTTGCCGGGGGGCACGGAGACCCAGTACTTC
TRBJ1-1	-	-	TRBV5-6	CASRSRRGHTEAFF	TGTGCCAGCAGGTCCCGGCGCGGCCACACTGAAGCTTTCTTT
TRBJ2-5	TRBD1	many	TRBV6-2/TRBV6-3	CASSWDRGRIGETQYF	TGTGCCAGCAGTTGGGACAGGGGGCGCATAGGAGAGACCCAGTACTTC
TRBJ2-2	-	-	TRBV27	CASSSRGLRANTGELFF	TGTGCCAGCAGTTCGCGCGGATTAAGAGCGAACACCGGGGAGCTGTTTTTT
TRBJ2-5	-	many	TRBV27	CASWGTEETQYF	TGTGCCAGCTGGGGGACGGAAGAGACCCAGTACTTC
TRBJ2-1	TRBD1	-	TRBV29-1	CSVGGQGINEQFF	TGCAGCGTTGGGGGACAGGGGATCAATGAGCAGTTCTTC
TRBJ1-2	-	few	TRBV5-1	CASSRGRENGYTF	TGCGCCAGCAGCAGGGGGAGAGAGAATGGCTACACCTTC
TRBJ1-2	-	many	TRBV6-2/TRBV6-3	CASTGLYGYTF	TGTGCCAGTACAGGGCTCTATGGCTACACCTTC
TRBJ2-5	-	many	TRBV2	CASISKRVPETQYF	TGTGCCAGCATCAGCAAGCGGGTCCCAGAGACCCAGTACTTC